The 30 T cell receptor beta chains presented below share a single source sample, sequenced in a study of human T cells and chemical hapten exposure. Time point meaning: patch test 1, 2 weeks after DPC sensitization. Treatment of the sample: therapeutic diphenylcyclopropenone sensitization with weekly scalp DPC. MiXCR was run by TCRdb on the RACE reads, yielding one entry per CDR3 protein. The sample lists roughly 180,000 distinct CDR3 sequences; approximately 20% were seen once. Here the sequenced sample was whole blood, taken in connection with sensitization to the hapten diphenylcyclopropenone (DPC). Receptor source: a woman aged 50 to 60 with alopecia areata. Some clones in this sample may be carry-over from other donors' samples.

This clonotype has just a few counts. The rearrangement uses TRBV21-1 and TRBJ1-1; TRBD1 is taken as the D call from the table, unchecked against the DNA. TRBV21-1 is a pseudogene locus. The CDR3 covers 18 residues. The CDR3: CASRSSPAGTGRNTEAFF. In DNA, the CDR3 is TGTGCCAGTCGCTCTTCCCCTGCCGGGACAGGGAGGAACACTGAAGCTTTCTTT.

This clonotype has just a few counts. The rearrangement uses TRBV25-1 and TRBJ1-1; D is perhaps TRBD1 (5 bases). Germline V lookup: CDR1 MGHDK, CDR2 SYGVNS. This CDR3 contains 14 residues. V was clipped by 7 bases and J by 3 bases, with 15 bases between them. CDR3 protein: CASTPSGAYTEAFF. CDR3 nucleotide sequence: TGTGCCAGCACCCCGTCCGGGGCCTACACTGAAGCTTTCTTT.

The chain carries TRBV7-2 and TRBJ1-2, with no clear D. V was cut by 2 bases and J by 11 bases, with 15 bases left in between. CDR1 is SGHTA and CDR2 is FQGNSA in the germline V gene. The CDR3 runs to 13 residues. The CDR3 spells CASSLSLDVRYTF. The CDR3, as DNA: TGTGCCAGCAGCTTAAGTCTTGATGTGAGGTACACCTTC. The whole variable domain, remainder taken from reference TRBV7-2 and TRBJ1-2, is GAGVSQSPSNKVTEKGKDVELRCDPISGHTALYWYRQSLGQGLEFLIYFQGNSAPDKSGLPSDRFSAERTGGSVSTLTIQRTQQEDSAVYLCASSLSLDVRYTFGSGTRLTVV.

Only a few counts were recorded for this clonotype. Its ends do not fully match the called genes, so a read error is possible. J is TRBJ1-5 and V is TRBV20-1; TRBD1 agrees at 8 bases. Germline-derived CDR1 and CDR2 are DFQATT and SNEGSKA (reference sequence). This CDR3 is built from 16 residues. CDR3 sequence: CSASRLAGGINKPQHF. As DNA, the CDR3 is TGCAGTGCTAGCCGGTTGGCAGGGGGCATCAATAAGCCCCAGCATTTT.

The chain employs TRBV20-1 and TRBJ2-1; 10 positions match TRBD2. The trim removed 0 bases at V and 15 bases at J, leaving 11 bases unmatched. Germline CDR1 DFQATT, CDR2 SNEGSKA (reference sequence). The CDR3 totals 14 residues. The CDR3 spells CSARDMGLANRGFF. The CDR3 DNA follows: TGCAGTGCTAGAGATATGGGACTAGCGAACCGGGGGTTCTTC.

The chain carries TRBV7-8 and TRBJ1-4; no clear D gene. From germline, CDR1 is SGHVS and CDR2 FQNEAQ. This CDR3 spans 14 amino acids. V was shortened by 2 bases and J by 7 bases, with 11 bases between the two germline ends. CDR3 nucleotides: TGTGCCAGCAGCTTACGTCCCAGCGGTGAAAAACTGTTTTTT. This codes for CASSLRPSGEKLFF. The variable domain in full, completed from reference TRBV7-8 and TRBJ1-4, reads GAGVSQSPRYKVAKRGQDVALRCDPISGHVSLFWYQQALGQGPEFLTYFQNEAQLDKSGLPSDRFFAERPEGSVSTLKIQRTQQEDSAVYLCASSLRPSGEKLFFGSGTQLSVL.

The rearrangement joins TRBV29-1 to TRBJ2-2; 10 bases agree with TRBD2. The V segment lost 4 bases and the J segment 7 bases; nucleotides outside the gene matches: 3. From germline, CDR1 is SQVTM and CDR2 ANQGSEA. The CDR3 extends over 13 amino acids. The CDR3 DNA is TGCAGCGTTGGAAGCGGGAGGGTCGGGGAGCTGTTTTTT. This translates into CSVGSGRVGELFF.

This clonotype was seen more than once but under ten times. The chain combines TRBV5-6 with TRBJ2-1; no clear D gene. CDR3 size: 14 residues. Trimming left V 4 bases short and J 7 bases short, with 15 bases between. Germline V gives CDR1 SGHDT, CDR2 YYEEEE. The chain's CDR3 is CASSQDPHRNEQFF. CDR3 DNA sequence: TGTGCCAGCAGCCAGGACCCCCACCGGAATGAGCAGTTCTTC.

The chain joins TRBV5-4 to TRBJ2-7; a possible D gene is TRBD1 (6 bases). Looked up from germline, CDR1 is SGHNT and CDR2 is YYREEE (reference sequence). The V end lost 8 bases, the J end lost 0 bases, and 15 bases lay between the germline ends. The CDR3 is made up of 14 amino acids. In DNA form, the CDR3 reads TGTGCCAGTACAGTCAGGGGCTACTCCTACGAGCAGTACTTC. As protein: CASTVRGYSYEQYF.

This clonotype was counted a few times. V usage is TRBV12-3 or TRBV12-4 and J usage is TRBJ1-6; perhaps TRBD1 as D (5 bases). CDR3 length: 15 amino acids. With 6 bases removed from V and 7 bases from J, the gap between germline ends came to 16 bases. The CDR3 DNA reads as TGTGCCAGCAGGGGGGGAGTACTGGGAAATTCACCCCTCCACTTT. Encoded protein: CASRGGVLGNSPLHF.

This chain connects TRBV20-1 to TRBJ2-1, with D hard to call. Germline loops: CDR1 DFQATT, CDR2 SNEGSKA (reference sequence). The CDR3 is 13 residues long. V was trimmed by 6 bases and J by 5 bases, leaving 14 bases between them. This CDR3 reads CSAGSHIHNEQFF. The CDR3 coding sequence is TGCAGTGCCGGATCTCACATCCACAATGAGCAGTTCTTC.

This clonotype showed up just a few times. V is TRBV6-4 and J is TRBJ2-1; D is unresolved. CDR1 MRHNA and CDR2 SNTAGT come from the germline V gene. This CDR3 region has 13 residues. The V gene lost 4 bases and the J gene lost 8 bases, with 12 bases spanning the gap. Here the CDR3 reads CASSASIRDEQFF. For the CDR3, the DNA is TGTGCCAGCAGTGCCTCGATAAGAGATGAGCAGTTCTTC.

This clonotype came up a few times. The chain couples TRBV7-9 to TRBJ2-7; 7 nucleotides align to TRBD2. The CDR3 loop spans 17 amino acids. The V and J ends lost 5 bases and 4 bases, in that order; junction bases with no gene match: 17. Germline CDR1 and CDR2: SEHNR and FQNEAQ (reference sequence). For the CDR3, the DNA is TGTGCCAGCAGCGCCCCTCTTTCGGGGAGGGCGGGTTACGAGCAGTACTTC. Translated: CASSAPLSGRAGYEQYF.

The chain recombines TRBV20-1 with TRBJ1-2, with no clear D. Per germline, CDR1 DFQATT and CDR2 SNEGSKA (reference sequence). Trimming stripped 5 bases from V and 5 bases from J, with 15 bases between. CDR3 size: 13 residues. CDR3 sequence reads: CSAFDRTPYGYTF. DNA for the CDR3: TGCAGTGCTTTTGACCGGACCCCATATGGCTACACCTTC.

J is TRBJ2-5 and V is TRBV20-1; D is possibly TRBD2 (6 bases). Germline V gene data show CDR1 as DFQATT and CDR2 as SNEGSKA (reference sequence). With 6 bases removed from V and 0 bases from J, the gap between germline ends came to 23 bases. The CDR3 spans 17 residues. The CDR3 bases are TGCAGTGCCTTCCTAAGTATCCGGGACTTGTACCAAGAGACCCAGTACTTC. It encodes CSAFLSIRDLYQETQYF.

This clonotype was picked up a small number of times. The chain combines TRBV6-5 with TRBJ2-3, with D tentatively TRBD2 (5 bases). Trimming shortened V by 0 bases and J by 7 bases, and 11 bases separated the two germline ends. Germline lookup yields CDR1 MNHEY and CDR2 SVGAGI. The CDR3 has 14 residues. CDR3 coding DNA: TGTGCCAGCAGTTACTCGTCGGGGTGGTATACGCAGTATTTT. Translated: CASSYSSGWYTQYF.

This clonotype was seen at least ten times. The chain uses TRBV24-1 and TRBJ2-3; no clear D. The CDR3 totals 13 residues. Trimming removed 9 bases from V and 6 bases from J, with 15 bases in between. The germline V gene encodes CDR1 KGHDR and CDR2 SFDVKD. The CDR3 sequence: CATQDIKEDTQYF. The DNA for the CDR3 is TGTGCCACCCAAGACATCAAGGAGGATACGCAGTATTTT.

This clonotype was counted once. The chain uses TRBV24-1 and TRBJ2-2, with 7 bases lining up with TRBD2. With 7 bases clipped from V and 4 bases from J, the junction kept 2 bases outside the gene matches. CDR1 KGHDR and CDR2 SFDVKD come from the germline V gene. The CDR3 loop spans 13 amino acids. CDR3 DNA: TGTGCCACCAGCAGCGGGGTCACCGGGGAGCTGTTTTTT. Translating gives CATSSGVTGELFF.

CDR3 sequence: CASSPWTGRNEQFF. The CDR3 bases are TGTGCCAGCAGTCCCTGGACGGGCCGCAATGAGCAGTTCTTC. The genes are TRBV27 and TRBJ2-1; D remains ambiguous. The V end was cut by 5 bases, the J end by 6 bases, with 14 bases between. The CDR3 sequence is 14 residues long. CDR1 MNHEY and CDR2 SMNVEV come from the germline V gene (reference sequence).

A few counts support this clonotype. The chain combines TRBV3-1 with TRBJ1-1, with no clear D. From germline, CDR1 is LGHDT and CDR2 YNNKEL (reference sequence). Trimming removed 3 bases from V and 0 bases from J, with 11 bases in between. This CDR3 comprises 15 residues. The CDR3 bases are TGTGCCAGCAGCCAGACTATTGCAATGAACACTGAAGCTTTCTTT. Amino acid sequence: CASSQTIAMNTEAFF.

The chain recombines TRBV4-1 with TRBJ2-7; a weak D match, TRBD2 (5 bases). The ends were cut back, 1 base at V and 4 bases at J, with 29 bases in the middle. The CDR3 has 20 residues. Looked up from germline, CDR1 is MGHRA and CDR2 is YSYEKL. DNA for the CDR3: TGCGCCAGCAGCCAAGTGACCATCCTTGGGCTAGCTCGAAGATTTTACGAGCAGTACTTC. Translated, it gives CASSQVTILGLARRFYEQYF.

The chain carries TRBV24-1 and TRBJ2-5; the D call may be TRBD1 or TRBD2 (5 bases each). V was clipped by 8 bases and J by 2 bases, with 17 bases between them. This CDR3 has 15 residues. Germline V gene data show CDR1 as KGHDR and CDR2 as SFDVKD. The DNA for the CDR3 is TGTGCCACCAACACGGGGCGGGTACCACAAGAGACCCAGTACTTC. The encoded protein is CATNTGRVPQETQYF.

This clonotype has just a few counts. In nucleotides, the CDR3 is TGTGCCATCCAGGGTGGGGGGAACATTCAGTACTTC. Translating it yields CAIQGGGNIQYF. The chain is built from TRBV10-3 and TRBJ2-4, with D possibly matching TRBD2 (6 bases). CDR1 ENHRY and CDR2 SYGVKD come from the germline V gene. The V end was cut by 8 bases, the J end by 7 bases, with 12 bases between. The CDR3 covers 12 residues.

This clonotype has just a few counts. The CDR3 protein is CSVGTPGLPQHF. The CDR3 DNA follows: TGCAGCGTTGGGACCCCTGGGCTGCCCCAGCATTTT. J is TRBJ1-5 and V is TRBV29-1; D gene unclear. Germline CDR1 reads SQVTM; CDR2 reads ANQGSEA. The CDR3 length is 12 residues. V lost 4 bases and J 9 bases, leaving 13 bases between the germline ends.

The V and J genes are TRBV27 and TRBJ2-7, with D hard to call. CDR3 size: 13 residues. Germline CDR1 and CDR2: MNHEY and SMNVEV (reference sequence). The ends were cut back, 4 bases at V and 4 bases at J, with 11 bases in the middle. CDR3 residues: CASSSLVGYEQYF. The CDR3 nucleotides read TGTGCCAGCAGTTCCCTCGTGGGATACGAGCAGTACTTC.

This clonotype is termed medium-sized. The rearrangement links TRBV3-1 to TRBJ1-5, with D uncertain. Per the germline V gene, CDR1 is LGHDT and CDR2 is YNNKEL (reference sequence). The CDR3 consists of 12 residues. V was trimmed by 0 bases and J by 6 bases, leaving 3 bases between them. CDR3: CASSQEGQPQHF. The CDR3 DNA reads TGTGCCAGCAGCCAAGAGGGTCAGCCCCAGCATTTT.

This clonotype has more than one count but fewer than ten. The genes are TRBV29-1 and TRBJ1-2; D may be TRBD1 (6 bases). The CDR3 spans 12 residues. The V and J ends lost 4 bases and 6 bases respectively, with 12 bases between them. Germline CDR1 SQVTM, CDR2 ANQGSEA. The CDR3 DNA reads TGCAGCGTTGTGACAGGAATGCATGGCTACACCTTC. The encoded protein is CSVVTGMHGYTF.

V gene TRBV29-1 combines with J gene TRBJ1-1, with TRBD1 matching 7 bases. After removal of 4 bases from V and 1 base from J, the junction contained 9 bases not matched to a gene. The germline V gene has CDR1 SQVTM and CDR2 ANQGSEA. This CDR3 is built from 15 residues. CDR3 residues: CSVGHRGGPNTEAFF. The DNA of the CDR3 is TGCAGCGTTGGACATAGAGGGGGCCCGAACACTGAAGCTTTCTTT.

This clonotype has a handful of counts. The J gene is TRBJ2-7, the V gene TRBV20-1; 8 bases agree with TRBD2. CDR3 size: 17 residues. With V trimmed by 3 bases and J by 0 bases, 13 bases remained unmatched. The germline gives CDR1 DFQATT, CDR2 SNEGSKA (reference sequence). The CDR3 loop reads CSASGSASGRNSYEQYF. The DNA of the CDR3 is TGCAGTGCTAGCGGGTCGGCTAGCGGGCGAAACTCCTACGAGCAGTACTTC.

V and J are TRBV3-1 and TRBJ1-2; 9 bases match TRBD1. With 4 bases clipped from V and 4 bases from J, the junction kept 7 bases outside the gene matches. The CDR3 is made up of 15 amino acids. Germline CDR1 reads LGHDT; CDR2 reads YNNKEL (reference sequence). The CDR3 loop reads CASSLPGQGSYGYTF. The CDR3 DNA reads as TGTGCCAGCAGCCTTCCGGGACAGGGATCCTATGGCTACACCTTC.